This is a list of T cell receptor beta chains from one sample in a study of blood T cells in healthy people across ages. One entry per CDR3 protein, called by TCRdb with MiXCR from the 5' RACE reads. The sample has 550,000 to 700,000 distinct CDR3 sequences; 25% to 30% are singletons. The sequenced material came from blood. Source of these receptors: a woman in her 70s in good health. The CDR3 runs from the conserved cysteine through the conserved F or W. Fields, in order: D gene, CDR3 length, clone size, V gene, J gene, CDR3 protein, CDR3 DNA. D genes are given only for firm matches. A clone size is listed for some rows: how often the clone was seen (once, few, many), or a class if it is expanded.

.	14	.	TRBV20-1	TRBJ1-2	CSAVPTGHSYGYTF	TGCAGTGCCGTCCCGACAGGCCATTCCTATGGCTACACCTTC
.	12	few	TRBV10-3	TRBJ2-5	CAISESRVTQYF	TGTGCCATCAGTGAGTCGAGAGTGACCCAGTACTTC
.	15	few	TRBV7-2	TRBJ2-5	CASSLEGGPDETQYF	TGTGCCAGCAGCTTAGAGGGGGGGCCTGATGAGACCCAGTACTTC
.	13	few	TRBV29-1	TRBJ2-3	CSVDGQGGDTQYF	TGCAGCGTTGACGGGCAGGGAGGAGATACGCAGTATTTT
.	15	few	TRBV5-1	TRBJ2-7	CASSLGGTVGFEQYF	TGCGCCAGCAGCTTAGGGGGGACAGTGGGATTCGAGCAGTACTTC
.	12	.	TRBV29-1	TRBJ1-3	CSGLGSGNTIYF	TGCAGCGGACTGGGCTCTGGAAACACCATATATTTT
TRBD2	17	.	TRBV4-1	TRBJ2-4	CASSLRSELAGVNIQYF	TGCGCCAGCAGCTTACGCTCCGAACTAGCGGGGGTGAACATTCAGTACTTC
TRBD2	16	.	TRBV12-3/TRBV12-4	TRBJ2-2	CASTKTGTRYTGELFF	TGTGCCAGCACCAAAACCGGGACTAGATACACCGGGGAGCTGTTTTTT
.	15	.	TRBV4-2	TRBJ1-2	CASSQDWGSNYGYTF	TGTGCCAGCAGCCAAGATTGGGGTTCTAACTATGGCTACACCTTC
.	14	few	TRBV6-2/TRBV6-3	TRBJ2-1	CASSLLLVANEQFF	TGTGCCAGCAGTTTACTCCTAGTGGCCAATGAGCAGTTCTTC
.	17	few	TRBV7-9	TRBJ1-3	CASSLKGTASSGNTIYF	TGTGCCAGCAGCTTAAAAGGGACGGCTAGCTCTGGAAACACCATATATTTT
TRBD1	15	few	TRBV12-3/TRBV12-4	TRBJ1-5	CASSGGQAASRPQHF	TGTGCCAGCAGTGGGGGACAGGCCGCATCGCGCCCCCAGCATTTT
.	14	.	TRBV20-1	TRBJ2-3	CSTRADFKGDTQYF	TGCAGTACTAGAGCGGACTTCAAGGGGGATACGCAGTATTTT
.	10	.	TRBV20-1	TRBJ1-2	CSPGDYGYTF	TGCAGCCCAGGGGACTATGGCTACACCTTC
.	17	few	TRBV28	TRBJ2-4	CASSPIGAGLAKNIQYF	TGTGCCAGCAGTCCTATTGGGGCAGGGTTAGCCAAAAACATTCAGTACTTC
TRBD2	17	.	TRBV7-2	TRBJ2-7	CASTSQLGRGSSYEQYF	TGTGCCAGCACCTCACAACTGGGGCGGGGGAGCTCCTACGAGCAGTACTTC
TRBD2	13	many	TRBV29-1	TRBJ2-1	CSGRGESYNEQFF	TGCAGCGGTCGGGGGGAATCCTACAATGAGCAGTTCTTC
.	11	.	TRBV12-3/TRBV12-4	TRBJ1-5	CASSLGEPQHF	TGTGCCAGCAGTTTAGGAGAGCCCCAGCATTTT
.	13	.	TRBV12-3/TRBV12-4	TRBJ1-2	CASSLLGRGGYTF	TGTGCCAGCAGTTTACTGGGGCGGGGTGGCTACACCTTC
.	12	.	TRBV12-3/TRBV12-4	TRBJ1-5	CASSFGYQPQHF	TGTGCCAGCAGTTTCGGATATCAGCCCCAGCATTTT
.	16	.	TRBV3-1	TRBJ1-1	CASSRGSGGRALEAFF	TGTGCCAGCAGCCGAGGCTCGGGGGGAAGAGCTTTGGAAGCTTTCTTT
TRBD2	16	few	TRBV5-1	TRBJ2-1	CASSLNAGVSYNEQFF	TGCGCCAGCAGCTTGAATGCGGGGGTATCCTACAATGAGCAGTTCTTC
.	14	.	TRBV29-1	TRBJ2-5	CSVSGRGRQETQYF	TGCAGCGTCTCCGGTAGGGGCAGACAAGAGACCCAGTACTTC
.	14	.	TRBV10-3	TRBJ1-2	CASRQGTWVYGYTF	TGTGCCTCGCGCCAGGGCACTTGGGTCTATGGCTACACCTTC
.	15	few	TRBV6-4	TRBJ2-1	CASSGKQSSYNEQFF	TGTGCCAGCAGTGGGAAGCAGAGCTCCTACAATGAGCAGTTCTTC
TRBD2	18	.	TRBV20-1	TRBJ2-3	CSAAGTSGGRHRTDTQCF	TGCAGTGCTGCAGGGACTAGCGGGGGCCGACACAGAACAGATACGCAGTGTTTT
TRBD2	14	.	TRBV9	TRBJ2-7	CASSKTSAVYEQYF	TGTGCCAGCAGCAAGACTAGCGCTGTCTACGAGCAGTACTTC
.	11	.	TRBV20-1	TRBJ1-1	CSAGSDTEAFF	TGCAGCGCAGGGTCTGACACTGAAGCTTTCTTT
.	14	few	TRBV29-1	TRBJ1-1	CSVEVRGKNTEAFF	TGCAGCGTTGAAGTTCGGGGGAAGAACACTGAAGCTTTCTTT
TRBD1	15	few	TRBV6-5	TRBJ1-6	CASSYSTGTNSPLHF	TGTGCCAGCAGTTACTCGACAGGGACTAATTCACCCCTCCACTTT
.	17	few	TRBV21-1	TRBJ2-4	CASRGEVILLAKNIQYF	TGTGCCAGCAGAGGGGAAGTAATCCTACTAGCCAAAAACATTCAGTACTTC
.	10	few	TRBV20-1	TRBJ1-2	CSARGGAYTF	TGCAGTGCTAGAGGGGGGGCCTACACCTTC